This T cell receptor beta chain is drawn from a study of T cells after yellow fever vaccination. Across the whole study: In the case of low-cell-number fractions, SMART-Seq v4 Ultra Low Input was used for preparation. Study conclusions and caveats: The study re-detected most primary-vaccination clones after the booster (roughly 95% CD4, just over 85% CD8).

UMIs and a universal primer site were added when TCR cDNA was made by 5'RACE template switching. TCRdb reprocessed the 5' RACE reads with MiXCR, giving one entry per CDR3 protein. The table includes a few hundred thousand distinct CDR3 sequences, approximately 4% detected once. The ends were cut back, 5 bases at V and 0 bases at J, with 11 bases in the middle. The germline V gene encodes CDR1 MNHEY and CDR2 SMNVEV (reference sequence). The CDR3 is made up of 15 amino acids. A word on this clonotype: Its target is unknown.

This TCR came from a young man who received the YFV17D yellow fever vaccine. The genes are TRBV27 and TRBJ2-1; a weak D match, TRBD2 (6 bases). This specimen was PBMCs, taken 15 days after the yellow fever booster vaccination. The CDR3 region is CASSPGTYSYNEQFF. CDR3 bases: TGTGCCAGCAGTCCCGGGACTTACTCCTACAATGAGCAGTTCTTC.